The TCR beta chain under discussion was sequenced for a study of T cells in narcolepsy. Study summary: Patients with NT1 or NT2 and healthy control donors were enrolled.

Study-wide points: Autoreactive clone sequences were missing from some blood memory CD4+ repertoires. Comparing one patient's CSF and blood CD4+ clonotypes highlighted HCRT- and TRIB2-specific autoreactive clonotypes.

Generated by immunoSEQ multiplex PCR, the TCRdb table keeps only in-frame clones and is missing some. Among about 35,000 clones listed, 81% were seen once. V lost 7 bases, J lost 3 bases, and 12 bases lay in between. The CDR3 spans 13 residues. About this clone: The antigen remains unidentified.

The V call is TRBV23-1, the J call TRBJ2-5; no firm D call. TRBV23-1 is classed as an ORF, of uncertain function. The sequenced sample consisted of memory (CD45RA-) CD4+ T cells from blood. This TCR was sampled from a human donor in good health. The CDR3 is CASIPRVEETQYF. The DNA for the CDR3 is TGCGCCAGCATTCCTCGGGTGGAAGAGACCCAGTACTTC.